These T cell receptor beta chains were read from a single sample in a study of identical twins. TCRdb re-analysed the 5' RACE reads in MiXCR, keeping a single row per CDR3 protein. The sample lists 450,000 to 600,000 distinct CDR3 sequences, more than 20% seen once, with about 0.5% in the top ten. The same sample was also used in a study of yellow fever vaccine responses in identical twins.

Input material: CD4+ T cells sorted from blood. All receptors derive from a young woman in good health. CDR3s include the opening cysteine and the closing phenylalanine or tryptophan.

len	v_gene	j_gene	CDR3aa
19	TRBV28	TRBJ2-1	CASRPPVGRGISSYNEQFF
13	TRBV27	TRBJ2-7	CASSTLRGYEQYF
14	TRBV7-6	TRBJ2-1	CASNPGGNYNEQFF
16	TRBV7-2	TRBJ2-3	CASSILAGGLLDTQYF
13	TRBV10-1	TRBJ2-2	CASSGTDTGELFF
13	TRBV10-3	TRBJ2-7	CAISAQGNYEQYF
19	TRBV18	TRBJ2-2	CASSPARGLAGLNTGELFF
13	TRBV12-3/TRBV12-4	TRBJ2-2	CASSLTVTGELFF
16	TRBV7-9	TRBJ2-2	CASSQLGPANTGELFF
12	TRBV20-1	TRBJ2-3	CSGPGSTDTQYF
17	TRBV7-9	TRBJ1-4	CASSPIGTAATNEKLFF
16	TRBV11-2	TRBJ2-2	CATIKSASGRPGELFF
12	TRBV20-1	TRBJ2-7	CSAVGQGDEQYF
14	TRBV6-1	TRBJ1-5	CASSEDRVLPPQHF
14	TRBV20-1	TRBJ2-1	CSARSRLAYNEQFF
16	TRBV3-1	TRBJ2-2	CARSQDLISHTGELFF
15	TRBV3-1	TRBJ2-7	CASSQIGTGPYEQYF
17	TRBV3-1	TRBJ2-7	CASSPRPPTPRWDEQYF
17	TRBV5-4	TRBJ2-6	CASSVGQGNSGANVLTF
15	TRBV6-2/TRBV6-3	TRBJ2-1	CASSSPSGNYNEQFF
12	TRBV12-3/TRBV12-4	TRBJ2-1	CASRFPGTEQFF
14	TRBV20-1	TRBJ2-5	CSASVSGPQETQYF
15	TRBV7-9	TRBJ2-3	CASSLVLAGRDTQYF
15	TRBV29-1	TRBJ1-1	CSVVVTGKLDTEAFF
13	TRBV27	TRBJ1-5	CASRRGAGQPQHF
16	TRBV5-1	TRBJ2-2	CASSSTGTTNTGELFF
14	TRBV12-3/TRBV12-4	TRBJ1-5	CASSSTGGGQPQHF
16	TRBV12-3/TRBV12-4	TRBJ1-5	CASSPGTGMSNQPQHF